Listed here are 2 T cell receptor beta chains from one sample, sequenced in a study of cytomegalovirus exposure and HLA in healthy donors. Amplification used 60 Vbeta primers and 13 Jbeta primers. Clones were sequenced by immunoSEQ multiplex PCR, and TCRdb holds only the in-frame ones, with some missing. The sample has about 150,000 clones; 70% to 80% are singletons. The sequencing input was PBMCs. These receptors all stem from a human donor in good health.

The chain employs TRBV28 and TRBJ1-5, with TRBD1 identical over 8 bases. CDR1 is MDHEN, CDR2 SYDVKM, per germline. The CDR3 sequence is 15 residues long. V gave up 5 bases and J gave up 6 bases; unmatched junction bases: 9. This chain's CDR3 is CASSILQQGAQPQHF. The CDR3 DNA reads as TGTGCCAGCAGTATTCTCCAGCAGGGGGCTCAGCCCCAGCATTTT.

Concerning this clone: Other DNA sequences in the sample encode the same CDR3. The rearrangement uses TRBV5-1 and TRBJ1-2; 7 bases agree with TRBD1. V trimming: 1 base; J trimming: 6 bases; junction bases outside the gene matches: 18. The CDR3 sequence is 18 residues long. Germline lookup yields CDR1 SGHRS and CDR2 YFSETQ. The CDR3 reads CASSLRMSEVQGQDGYTF. As DNA, the CDR3 is TGCGCCAGCAGCTTGAGAATGTCCGAGGTACAGGGGCAGGATGGCTACACCTTC.